The next 25 T cell receptor beta chains were all read from a single sample in a study of blood T cell repertoires in COVID-19. Using immunoSEQ multiplex PCR, the repertoire was profiled, and TCRdb retains in-frame clones only, with some absent. The repertoire has 300,000 to 350,000 clones, approximately 90% of them found once; the top ten carry 7.5% to 10%. The source material was peripheral blood. The receptors derive from a young man with COVID-19, enrolled during active disease.

CDR3 sequence: CASSQDQLGLAGYNEQFF. The CDR3 nucleotides read TGCGCCAGCAGCCAAGATCAGTTGGGACTAGCGGGCTACAATGAGCAGTTCTTC. The rearrangement links TRBV4-3 to TRBJ2-1, with TRBD2 identical over 12 bases. This CDR3 contains 18 residues. V gave up 0 bases and J gave up 3 bases; unmatched junction bases: 6. The germline V gene encodes CDR1 LGHNA and CDR2 YSLEER.

This clone was picked up a small number of times. The chain has TRBV7-9 and TRBJ2-7; 9 nucleotides align to TRBD1. The V gene end was trimmed by 5 bases and the J gene end by 2 bases; junction bases not matched to a gene: 7. The CDR3 contains 15 residues. Germline loops: CDR1 SEHNR, CDR2 FQNEAQ (reference sequence). Written as DNA, the CDR3 is TGTGCCAGCAGCCTCCTGGGACAGGGAACCTACGAGCAGTACTTC. It yields the protein CASSLLGQGTYEQYF.

The J gene is TRBJ1-6, the V gene TRBV11-2; D is possibly TRBD1 (6 bases). The V and J ends lost 2 bases and 7 bases respectively, with 12 bases between them. This CDR3 is 15 amino acids long. Germline CDR1 and CDR2: SGHAT and FQNNGV. The CDR3 sequence: CASSLYGQGNSPLHF. The DNA of the CDR3 is TGTGCCAGCAGCTTATATGGGCAGGGGAATTCACCCCTCCACTTT. The full variable domain, in which reference TRBV11-2 and TRBJ1-6 provide the parts outside the CDR3, is EAGVAQSPRYKIIEKRQSVAFWCNPISGHATLYWYQQILGQGPKLLIQFQNNGVVDDSQLPKDRFSAERLKGVDSTLKIQPAKLEDSAVYLCASSLYGQGNSPLHFGNGTRLTVT.

The sample holds a few counts of this clone. The genes are TRBV12-5 and TRBJ2-2, with TRBD1 matching over 8 bases. Germline V gene sequence: CDR1 LGHNT, CDR2 FRNRAP. The CDR3 covers 16 residues. The ends lost 7 bases at V and 1 base at J; junction bases unmatched: 8. As DNA, the CDR3 is TGTGCTAGTGCCCCGACCGGGACAGGGAACACCGGGGAGCTGTTTTTT. Its translation: CASAPTGTGNTGELFF.

The chain combines TRBV5-1 with TRBJ1-6; 7 nucleotides match TRBD1. This CDR3 region has 16 residues. The germline CDR1 and CDR2 sequences are SGHRS and YFSETQ. Trimming removed 4 bases from V and 0 bases from J; junction bases left unmatched: 4. Here the CDR3 reads CASSPDRTSYNSPLHF. The CDR3 DNA reads as TGCGCCAGCAGCCCGGACAGGACCTCCTATAATTCACCCCTCCACTTT.

The V call is TRBV6-7, the J call TRBJ1-4; D gene uncertain. TRBV6-7 is sorted into the ORF group, with uncertain function. CDR3 length: 15 residues. Trimming stripped 5 bases from V and 8 bases from J, with 18 bases between. CDR3 loop: CASSLATSGGEKLFF. As DNA, the CDR3 is TGTGCCAGCAGTCTAGCGACCTCTGGAGGAGAAAAACTGTTTTTT.

The chain couples TRBV10-2 to TRBJ2-7; the D is unclear. V was cut by 1 base and J by 2 bases, with 15 bases left in between. Germline V gives CDR1 WSHSY, CDR2 SAAADI. This CDR3 comprises 16 residues. As DNA, the CDR3 is TGCGCCAGCAGTGAGTTAAGAGGCAATCCCACCTACGAGCAGTACTTC. It specifies CASSELRGNPTYEQYF.

This clone has only a few counts. The chain employs TRBV19 and TRBJ1-1; 8 bases are shared with TRBD1. In germline, CDR1 is LNHDA, CDR2 SQIVND (reference sequence). The CDR3 is 14 residues long. The V segment lost 5 bases and the J segment 3 bases; nucleotides outside the gene matches: 5. CDR3 DNA sequence: TGTGCCAGTAGTTCCGGACAGGGATACACTGAAGCTTTCTTT. This translates into CASSSGQGYTEAFF.

This clone occurred once. This chain links TRBV30 with TRBJ1-5; TRBD1 matches at 9 bases. Germline V gives CDR1 GTSNPN, CDR2 SVGIG (reference sequence). CDR3 length: 15 amino acids. V gave up 5 bases and J gave up 5 bases; unmatched junction bases: 10. As DNA, the CDR3 is TGTGCCTGGGCTACGGGACAGGGAGGCCATCAGCCCCAGCATTTT. This encodes CAWATGQGGHQPQHF.

This chain links TRBV18 with TRBJ2-7; TRBD1 agrees at 9 bases. This CDR3 has 15 residues. V lost 4 bases, J lost 4 bases, and 8 bases stayed unmatched. Germline V CDR1 and CDR2: KGHSH, LQKENI. The CDR3 is CASSRTGTGLYEQYF. The CDR3 nucleotides read TGTGCCAGCTCACGTACCGGGACAGGGCTGTACGAGCAGTACTTC.

The count of this clone is one. This CDR3 reads CASRSAGGPTEAFF. The CDR3 nucleotides are TGTGCCAGTCGAAGCGCAGGGGGCCCCACTGAAGCTTTCTTT. This chain uses TRBV19 with TRBJ1-1; 8 bases line up with TRBD1. Germline V lookup: CDR1 LNHDA, CDR2 SQIVND (reference sequence). CDR3 length equals 14 residues. Trimming removed 8 bases from V and 4 bases from J; junction bases left unmatched: 9.

This chain joins TRBV28 and TRBJ1-1; D may be TRBD1 (5 bases). V was trimmed by 5 bases and J by 2 bases, leaving 15 bases between them. The CDR3 extends over 15 amino acids. Germline V gives CDR1 MDHEN, CDR2 SYDVKM. For the CDR3, the DNA is TGTGCCAGCAGTGGGGGGGGGACGGTAAACACTGAAGCTTTCTTT. As protein: CASSGGGTVNTEAFF. Complete variable domain (other parts from reference TRBV28 and TRBJ1-1): DVKVTQSSRYLVKRTGEKVFLECVQDMDHENMFWYRQDPGLGLRLIYFSYDVKMKEKGDIPEGYSVSREKKERFSLILESASTNQTSMYLCASSGGGTVNTEAFFGQGTRLTVV.

This clone showed up just once. The chain has TRBV7-3 and TRBJ1-1; D not certain. The CDR3 contains 13 residues. With 5 bases removed from V and 1 base from J, the gap between germline ends came to 8 bases. CDR1 and CDR2 (germline): SGHTA, FQGTGA. This chain's CDR3 is CASSVQQNTEAFF. In nucleotides, the CDR3 is TGTGCCAGCAGCGTACAACAGAACACTGAAGCTTTCTTT.

This chain joins TRBV5-6 and TRBJ1-2; 8 bases fit TRBD1. The CDR3 is 14 residues long. Germline V gives CDR1 SGHDT, CDR2 YYEEEE. Losses at the gene ends were 4 bases for V and 4 bases for J; bases not matched to a gene: 6. CDR3: CASSAGQGGYGYTF. DNA for the CDR3: TGTGCCAGCAGCGCCGGACAGGGTGGCTATGGCTACACCTTC. Together with reference TRBV5-6 and TRBJ1-2, the CDR3 gives the full variable domain: DAGVTQSPTHLIKTRGQQVTLRCSPKSGHDTVSWYQQALGQGPQFIFQYYEEEERQRGNFPDRFSGHQFPNYSSELNVNALLLGDSALYLCASSAGQGGYGYTFGSGTRLTVV.

This rearrangement joins TRBV11-3 to TRBJ2-7; 8 nucleotides line up with TRBD2. The J segment lost 5 bases and the V segment lost 3 bases, leaving 15 bases of the junction unmatched. Germline lookup yields CDR1 SGHNT and CDR2 YENEEA. There are 17 residues in the CDR3. CDR3 coding DNA: TGTGCCAGCAGCTTGCCCCCTTTTGCGGGAGGAATCCACGAGCAGTACTTC. Its translation: CASSLPPFAGGIHEQYF.

As regards this clone: Other nucleotide sequences in the sample specify the same CDR3. The V call is TRBV6-5, the J call TRBJ2-5; TRBD2 aligns across 8 bases. This CDR3 has 14 amino acids. Per the germline V gene, CDR1 is MNHEY and CDR2 is SVGAGI. J gave up 4 bases and V 2 bases, and 3 bases lay outside the gene matches. CDR3 in amino acids: CASSYSGGRETQYF. Here the CDR3 DNA reads TGTGCCAGCAGTTACAGCGGGGGTAGAGAGACCCAGTACTTC.

The V and J genes are TRBV6-1 and TRBJ2-7; no firm D call. Trimming stripped 0 bases from V and 0 bases from J, with 9 bases between. The CDR3 length is 15 residues. The germline CDR1 and CDR2 sequences are MNHNS and SASEGT. CDR3 region: CASSEALTFSYEQYF. CDR3 nucleotides: TGTGCCAGCAGTGAAGCGCTCACATTCTCCTACGAGCAGTACTTC.

This sequence joins TRBV19 and TRBJ2-1; possibly TRBD1 for D (5 bases). With 7 bases removed from V and 3 bases from J, the gap between germline ends came to 16 bases. The CDR3 is made up of 15 amino acids. Germline CDR1 is LNHDA and CDR2 is SQIVND (reference sequence). The CDR3 nucleotides are TGTGCCAGTACTTTGGCAGGGAAAATCTACAATGAGCAGTTCTTC. Protein: CASTLAGKIYNEQFF.

The V and J genes are TRBV9 and TRBJ2-2; the match to TRBD2 covers 8 bases. The CDR3 is 15 amino acids. V dropped 4 bases and J dropped 5; count of bases not matched to a gene: 7. Germline V lookup: CDR1 SGDLS, CDR2 YYNGEE. Here the CDR3 DNA reads TGTGCCAGCAGCCTCGGAGGGACTAGGACCGGGGAGCTGTTTTTT. Translation: CASSLGGTRTGELFF. Supplemented by reference TRBV9 and TRBJ2-2, the full variable domain reads DSGVTQTPKHLITATGQRVTLRCSPRSGDLSVYWYQQSLDQGLQFLIQYYNGEERAKGNILERFSAQQFPDLHSELNLSSLELGDSALYFCASSLGGTRTGELFFGEGSRLTVL.

The rearrangement joins TRBV19 to TRBJ1-5; possible D gene TRBD1, 5 bases. Deletions cut 7 bases from V and 11 bases from J, with 18 bases between. This CDR3 comprises 13 residues. In germline, CDR1 is LNHDA, CDR2 SQIVND (reference sequence). The CDR3 DNA reads TGTGCCAGTAAAGGGCAGGGATTAACAGCCCAGCATTTT. It is translated as CASKGQGLTAQHF.

The chain has TRBV18 and TRBJ2-7; TRBD1 matches 8 bases. CDR3 size: 14 residues. CDR1 and CDR2 (germline): KGHSH, LQKENI. V dropped 6 bases and J dropped 6; count of bases not matched to a gene: 10. The CDR3 region is CASSLGTGWSEQYF. The CDR3, as DNA: TGTGCCAGCTCCCTAGGGACAGGATGGTCCGAGCAGTACTTC.

V is TRBV30 and J is TRBJ2-1; TRBD2 agrees at 7 bases. The germline gives CDR1 GTSNPN, CDR2 SVGIG (reference sequence). This CDR3 contains 13 residues. V was pared by 3 bases and J by 6 bases, with 5 bases of the junction left unmatched. Here the CDR3 reads CAWRRGMSNEQFF. For the CDR3, the DNA is TGTGCCTGGAGGCGGGGGATGAGCAATGAGCAGTTCTTC.

V and J are TRBV28 and TRBJ1-5; TRBD1 matches at 8 bases. The CDR3 is 16 amino acids. The V and J ends lost 6 bases and 5 bases, in that order; junction bases with no gene match: 12. CDR1 is MDHEN and CDR2 is SYDVKM in the germline V gene. CDR3 bases: TGTGCCAGCAGGGGAGACAGGGGATTAGGACATCAGCCCCAGCATTTT. Its protein is CASRGDRGLGHQPQHF.

The chain has TRBV25-1 and TRBJ2-4; TRBD2 is a possible D gene (6 bases). This CDR3 is 14 amino acids long. V lost 6 bases and J 1 base, leaving 10 bases between the germline ends. Germline CDR1 MGHDK, CDR2 SYGVNS. CDR3 residues: CASSGAGAKNIQYF. CDR3 nucleotide sequence: TGTGCCAGCAGCGGGGCGGGGGCCAAAAACATTCAGTACTTC. The whole variable domain, filled in from reference TRBV25-1 and TRBJ2-4, reads EADIYQTPRYLVIGTGKKITLECSQTMGHDKMYWYQQDPGMELHLIHYSYGVNSTEKGDLSSESTVSRIRTEHFPLTLESARPSHTSQYLCASSGAGAKNIQYFGAGTRLSVL.

A remark on this clone: Compared with germline, one end of the junction differs, possibly owing to a read error. The J gene is TRBJ2-7, the V gene TRBV7-3; 7 bases agree with TRBD1. This CDR3 spans 14 amino acids. Germline V gene lookup returns CDR1 SGHTA and CDR2 FQGTGA. In DNA, the CDR3 is TGTGCCAGCAGCTTAATGGGACAGTCCTCCGAGCAGTACTTC. Translating gives CASSLMGQSSEQYF.